Listed below are T cell receptor beta chains from one sample, sequenced in a study of T cell responses to AZD1222 COVID-19 vaccine. Generated by immunoSEQ multiplex PCR, the TCRdb table keeps only in-frame clones and is missing some. The table lists about 94,000 clones, roughly 90% of them singletons. This specimen consisted of peripheral blood, obtained 28 days after the second AZD1222 dose. All receptors derive from an adult who received the AZD1222 COVID-19 vaccine. CDR3s include the opening cysteine and the closing phenylalanine or tryptophan. D genes are given only for firm matches. A clone size is listed for some rows: how often the clone was seen (once, few, many), or a class if it is expanded.

.	TRBV28	15	TRBJ1-4	.	CASSLGGGTNQKLFF	TGTGCCAGCAGCCTCGGGGGGGGGACTAATCAAAAACTGTTTTTT
.	TRBV19	13	TRBJ1-5	.	CASSMGGNQPQHF	TGTGCCAGTAGTATGGGGGGCAATCAGCCCCAGCATTTT
TRBD2	TRBV18	16	TRBJ2-2	.	CASSLRLAGVSGELFF	TGTGCCAGCTCACTCAGACTAGCGGGAGTCTCCGGGGAGCTGTTTTTT
TRBD1	TRBV19	14	TRBJ1-2	.	CASSGQGKKDGYTF	TGTGCCAGTAGCGGACAGGGGAAGAAGGATGGCTACACCTTC
.	TRBV9	14	TRBJ1-4	.	CASSVEGGHEKLFF	TGTGCCAGCAGCGTAGAGGGTGGTCATGAAAAACTGTTTTTT
.	TRBV3-1/TRBV3-2	12	TRBJ1-2	.	CASSQVRNGYTF	TGTGCCAGCAGCCAAGTCAGGAATGGCTACACCTTC
.	TRBV27	14	TRBJ1-4	.	CASDLGHDGEKLFF	TGTGCCAGCGATTTAGGACACGACGGCGAAAAACTGTTTTTT
.	TRBV5-4	14	TRBJ2-1	.	CASSLGLAYNEQFF	TGTGCCAGCAGCTTGGGACTAGCCTACAATGAGCAGTTCTTC
TRBD1	TRBV2	14	TRBJ2-7	.	CASKIATGENEQYF	TGTGCCAGCAAAATAGCGACAGGGGAGAACGAGCAGTACTTC
TRBD2	TRBV5-1	15	TRBJ2-2	.	CASSWTSLGTGELFF	TGCGCCAGCAGCTGGACTAGTCTTGGCACCGGGGAGCTGTTTTTT
.	TRBV28	12	TRBJ1-4	few	CASSDRREKLFF	TGTGCCAGCAGTGACCGCCGTGAAAAACTGTTTTTT
.	TRBV19	13	TRBJ2-7	.	CASSKDPDYEQYF	TGTGCCAGTAGTAAGGATCCTGACTACGAGCAGTACTTC
.	TRBV15	15	TRBJ1-2	.	CATSRDPGKSYGYTF	TGTGCCACCAGCAGAGATCCGGGGAAGTCCTATGGCTACACCTTC
.	TRBV28	14	TRBJ2-5	few	CASSVTSEQETQYF	TGTGCCAGCAGCGTCACGAGTGAACAAGAGACCCAGTACTTC
.	TRBV30	13	TRBJ1-5	.	CAWSGSGPEPQHF	TGTGCCTGGAGTGGATCTGGACCGGAGCCCCAGCATTTT
.	TRBV6-5	14	TRBJ1-5	.	CASTPGVGNQPQHF	TGTGCCAGCACCCCAGGGGTGGGCAATCAGCCCCAGCATTTT
.	TRBV7-9	15	TRBJ1-1	.	CASSLSRSMNTEAFF	TGTGCCAGCAGCTTAAGCAGATCCATGAACACTGAAGCTTTCTTT
TRBD1	TRBV28	16	TRBJ1-1	once	CASSPPGGQGLTEAFF	TGTGCCAGCAGTCCTCCCGGGGGACAGGGGCTTACTGAAGCTTTCTTT
.	TRBV28	16	TRBJ1-5	.	CASSWDGAGSNQPQHF	TGTGCCAGCAGTTGGGACGGGGCGGGGAGCAATCAGCCCCAGCATTTT
TRBD1	TRBV7-9	12	TRBJ2-4	.	CASSLLDRGWYF	TGTGCCAGCAGCTTATTGGACAGGGGATGGTACTTC
.	TRBV15	15	TRBJ2-5	.	CATSRDRRRQETQYF	TGTGCCACCAGCAGAGATCGGAGACGACAAGAGACCCAGTACTTC
.	TRBV28	15	TRBJ1-2	.	CASTRSRGGLDGYTF	TGTGCCAGCACTAGGAGTAGGGGAGGGCTAGATGGCTACACCTTC
.	TRBV19	22	TRBJ2-6	.	CASSMDARFGRGGGSGANVLTF	TGTGCCAGTAGTATGGATGCGCGGTTTGGAAGAGGGGGTGGCTCTGGGGCCAACGTCCTGACTTTC
.	TRBV7-2	16	TRBJ2-1	.	CASSSGGTNGDNEQFF	TGTGCCAGCAGCAGTGGGGGAACGAATGGGGACAATGAGCAGTTCTTC
TRBD2	TRBV7-2	18	TRBJ2-3	.	CASSLVGLAGGPADTQYF	TGTGCCAGCAGCTTGGTAGGACTAGCGGGGGGGCCGGCAGATACGCAGTATTTT